What follows are 24 T cell receptor beta chains derived from one specimen sequenced in a study of persistence of HIV-infected CD4 T cells. Cells were stimulated with overlapping HIV-1 Gag 15-mer peptides. Sorting selected CD4+ T cells upregulating both CD40 ligand and CD69. The immunoSEQ assay was version 4, run in survey mode. Produced via immunoSEQ multiplex PCR; TCRdb's table is partial and in-frame only. Seen here are under 25,000 clones, roughly 60% observed once, and the top ten hold under 2.5%. For these TCRs, the target antigens are not known. The sample here was CD4+ T cells sorted from PBMCs after approximately 20-hour stimulation, taken from a patient who received antiretroviral therapy. The source of these receptors is an adult woman with HIV who was CMV-seropositive.

The V and J genes are TRBV7-2 and TRBJ2-2, with D possibly called TRBD1 or TRBD2 (5 bases each). CDR1 SGHTA and CDR2 FQGNSA come from the germline V gene. This CDR3 has 16 amino acids. V lost 5 bases and J 2 bases, leaving 15 bases between the germline ends. The DNA of the CDR3 is TGTGCCAGCAGCACACCGGGACGGATAAACACCGGGGAGCTGTTTTTT. Protein product: CASSTPGRINTGELFF.

The chain employs TRBV30 and TRBJ1-5; TRBD1 is a possible D gene (6 bases). Germline CDR1 reads GTSNPN; CDR2 reads SVGIG (reference sequence). V dropped 2 bases and J dropped 5 bases, with 10 bases sitting between them. CDR3 length: 13 residues. The CDR3 loop reads CAWSKQGDQPQHF. In DNA, the CDR3 is TGTGCCTGGAGTAAACAGGGCGATCAGCCCCAGCATTTT. Full variable domain (remainder filled in from reference TRBV30 and TRBJ1-5): SQTIHQWPATLVQPVGSPLSLECTVEGTSNPNLYWYRQAAGRGLQLLFYSVGIGQISSEVPQNLSASRPQDRQFILSSKKLLLSDSGFYLCAWSKQGDQPQHFGDGTRLSIL.

The V gene is TRBV5-6, the J gene TRBJ2-1; TRBD1 matches at 7 bases. The ends lost 2 bases at V and 4 bases at J; junction bases unmatched: 9. The CDR3 is 16 amino acids. From germline, CDR1 is SGHDT and CDR2 YYEEEE. The DNA of the CDR3 is TGTGCCAGCAGCTTAGGCGGACAGGTGACATACAATGAGCAGTTCTTC. This sequence encodes CASSLGGQVTYNEQFF.

About this clone: The identical CDR3 is also encoded by other nucleotide sequences in the sample. The chain combines TRBV24-1 with TRBJ1-5, with 7 bases matching TRBD1. Germline V gives CDR1 KGHDR, CDR2 SFDVKD. CDR3 length: 15 amino acids. Trimming took 4 bases from V and 3 from J; bases not matched to a gene: 5. For the CDR3, the DNA is TGTGCCACCAGTGACTCCCAGGGGGTCAATCAGCCCCAGCATTTT. Protein product: CATSDSQGVNQPQHF.

This clone was counted a few times. The J gene is TRBJ2-7, the V gene TRBV9, with D perhaps matching TRBD2 (6 bases). The CDR3 length is 12 residues. Looked up from germline, CDR1 is SGDLS and CDR2 is YYNGEE. The V end lost 0 bases, the J end lost 6 bases, and 7 bases lay between the germline ends. CDR3 protein: CASSVVGGEQYF. CDR3 DNA sequence: TGTGCCAGCAGCGTAGTGGGGGGCGAGCAGTACTTC.

This clone appeared once. The chain combines TRBV14 with TRBJ2-2; unclear D gene. This CDR3 is 16 amino acids long. V was trimmed by 4 bases and J by 0 bases, leaving 12 bases between them. Germline CDR1 is SGHDN and CDR2 is FVKESK. The DNA for the CDR3 is TGTGCCAGCAGCCGCAATCTGTTATCGAACACCGGGGAGCTGTTTTTT. This encodes CASSRNLLSNTGELFF.

The CDR3: CASSLGGQGRDIQYF. CDR3 DNA: TGTGCCAGCAGCTTAGGGGGACAGGGAAGGGACATTCAGTACTTC. The rearrangement joins TRBV11-3 to TRBJ2-4; TRBD1 matches at 9 bases. This CDR3 is 15 amino acids long. The ends lost 1 base at V and 8 bases at J; junction bases unmatched: 6. Looked up from germline, CDR1 is SGHNT and CDR2 is YENEEA.

The table lists this clone with a few counts. The chain combines TRBV12-3 or TRBV12-4 with TRBJ1-6, with D unclear. This CDR3 spans 12 amino acids. The ends were cut back, 6 bases at V and 10 bases at J, with 10 bases in the middle. The CDR3 protein is CASSLVLSPLHF. CDR3 nucleotides: TGTGCCAGCAGCCTTGTTCTATCACCCCTCCACTTT.

This clone was recorded a few times. The chain employs TRBV4-2 and TRBJ2-7, with D perhaps matching TRBD2 (6 bases). CDR3 length equals 14 residues. The germline V and J ends were trimmed by 2 bases and 7 bases, with 15 bases remaining between them. The germline V gene has CDR1 LGHNA and CDR2 YNFKEQ. This CDR3 reads CASSQSSGGREQYF. DNA of the CDR3: TGTGCCAGCAGCCAAAGTTCCGGGGGTCGAGAGCAGTACTTC.

The V call is TRBV12-5, the J call TRBJ1-3; 9 bases agree with TRBD1. Germline V lookup: CDR1 LGHNT, CDR2 FRNRAP. The CDR3 sequence is 17 residues long. Unmatched junction bases numbered 14, after V lost 5 bases and J lost 6 bases. The CDR3 DNA reads as TGTGCTAGTGGTCCCATCTCCGGGACAGGGTCGGTAAACACCATATATTTT. The encoded protein is CASGPISGTGSVNTIYF.

This chain links TRBV6-1 with TRBJ2-3, with D hard to call. The CDR3 runs to 13 residues. The V and J ends lost 2 bases and 3 bases respectively, with 6 bases between them. CDR1 and CDR2 (germline): MNHNS, SASEGT. The CDR3 spells CASSERWTDTQYF. The DNA of the CDR3 is TGTGCCAGCAGTGAAAGATGGACAGATACGCAGTATTTT.

V and J are TRBV6-5 and TRBJ2-3, with 7 bases fitting TRBD1. V gave up 10 bases and J gave up 1 base; unmatched junction bases: 5. The CDR3 is made up of 13 amino acids. Germline V gene data show CDR1 as MNHEY and CDR2 as SVGAGI. CDR3 in DNA: TGTGCCATCAGGGACAGACGCACAGATACGCAGTATTTT. Translating it yields CAIRDRRTDTQYF.

The rearrangement joins TRBV5-6 to TRBJ1-2; D is uncertain. Trimming left V 3 bases short and J 4 bases short, with 7 bases between. This CDR3 is built from 12 residues. Germline lookup yields CDR1 SGHDT and CDR2 YYEEEE. Here the CDR3 reads CASSSGVYGYTF. The CDR3 bases are TGTGCCAGCAGCTCCGGGGTCTATGGCTACACCTTC.

This clone was detected only a few times. Different DNA sequences within this sample yield the same CDR3. This rearrangement joins TRBV5-1 to TRBJ2-3; possible D gene TRBD2, 5 bases. Trimming pared 2 bases from V and 6 bases from J, leaving 13 bases between. The CDR3 extends over 14 amino acids. Germline CDR1 reads SGHRS; CDR2 reads YFSETQ. The CDR3 nucleotides are TGCGCCAGCAGCTTAGATCCGAGGGCTGATACGCAGTATTTT. It translates to CASSLDPRADTQYF.

The chain employs TRBV9 and TRBJ1-1; D not certain. The CDR3 sequence is 15 residues long. CDR1 is SGDLS and CDR2 is YYNGEE in the germline V gene. Trimming removed 0 bases at V and 0 bases at J, with 9 bases between. CDR3 coding DNA: TGTGCCAGCAGCGTAGAGAACCAAATGAACACTGAAGCTTTCTTT. The encoded protein is CASSVENQMNTEAFF.

This clone was found a few times. The chain links TRBV6-5 to TRBJ1-5, with D maybe TRBD1 (6 bases). With 11 bases removed from V and 5 bases from J, the gap between germline ends came to 16 bases. Germline assignment: CDR1 MNHEY and CDR2 SVGAGI. The CDR3 extends over 13 amino acids. The CDR3 loop reads CACWRGGHQPQHF. The CDR3, as DNA: TGTGCCTGCTGGAGGGGGGGGCATCAGCCCCAGCATTTT.

CDR3 DNA sequence: TGTGCCAGCAGCTTCCGGGGGGATAAAGAGACCCAGTACTTC. Translation: CASSFRGDKETQYF. The J gene is TRBJ2-5, the V gene TRBV7-2, with 7 bases matching TRBD2. The CDR3 runs to 14 residues. Per the germline V gene, CDR1 is SGHTA and CDR2 is FQGNSA. Trimming cost V 3 bases and J 3 bases; bases outside gene matches: 4.

In this sample, this clone turned up a few times. V gene TRBV7-8 combines with J gene TRBJ2-2, with D unresolved. The V end was cut by 2 bases, the J end by 6 bases, with 13 bases between. The germline CDR1 and CDR2 sequences are SGHVS and FQNEAQ. CDR3 length: 15 residues. In DNA form, the CDR3 reads TGTGCCAGCAGCTTACCAGGCTCTGGTGCCGGGGAGCTGTTTTTT. This encodes CASSLPGSGAGELFF.

This clone appeared a few times. The V gene is TRBV25-1, the J gene TRBJ2-6; TRBD2 might be the D (6 bases). V lost 8 bases and J 1 base, leaving 18 bases between the germline ends. Germline values: CDR1 MGHDK, CDR2 SYGVNS. The CDR3 has 17 amino acids. CDR3 residues: CASHNVPGGSGANVLTF. The CDR3 DNA follows: TGTGCCAGCCATAATGTTCCCGGGGGATCTGGGGCCAACGTCCTGACTTTC. The full variable domain, completed using reference TRBV25-1 and TRBJ2-6, is EADIYQTPRYLVIGTGKKITLECSQTMGHDKMYWYQQDPGMELHLIHYSYGVNSTEKGDLSSESTVSRIRTEHFPLTLESARPSHTSQYLCASHNVPGGSGANVLTFGAGSRLTVL.

The rearrangement uses TRBV5-1 and TRBJ1-1, with TRBD1 matching over 9 bases. Germline CDR1 SGHRS, CDR2 YFSETQ. The CDR3 consists of 13 residues. The trim removed 4 bases at V and 7 bases at J, leaving 5 bases unmatched. The CDR3 here is CASSTGTGLEAFF. Here the CDR3 DNA reads TGCGCCAGCAGCACCGGGACAGGGCTTGAAGCTTTCTTT.

The chain carries TRBV28 and TRBJ2-5; no reliable D call. The V and J ends lost 6 bases and 4 bases respectively, with 9 bases between them. Germline lookup yields CDR1 MDHEN and CDR2 SYDVKM. The CDR3 loop spans 12 amino acids. The CDR3 loop reads CASSRPRETQYF. The CDR3 DNA sequence: TGTGCCAGCAGCAGGCCCAGAGAGACCCAGTACTTC.

This clone was found a few times. V usage is TRBV7-3 and J usage is TRBJ2-1; TRBD2 aligns across 11 bases. Germline-derived CDR1 and CDR2 are SGHTA and FQGTGA. The CDR3 covers 15 residues. V was pared by 5 bases and J by 6 bases, with 6 bases of the junction left unmatched. The CDR3 is CASSPLAGGSNEQFF. Written as DNA, the CDR3 is TGTGCCAGCAGCCCTCTAGCGGGGGGCAGCAATGAGCAGTTCTTC.

Turning to this clone: This sample also contains other DNA sequences that code for the same CDR3. The rearrangement links TRBV9 to TRBJ1-2, with 7 bases identical to TRBD1. Unmatched junction bases numbered 4, after V lost 0 bases and J lost 5 bases. This CDR3 is built from 14 residues. Germline CDR1 SGDLS, CDR2 YYNGEE. The CDR3 sequence: CASSVAAQGYGYTF. The CDR3 nucleotides are TGTGCCAGCAGCGTAGCGGCACAGGGGTATGGCTACACCTTC.

This chain links TRBV5-6 with TRBJ1-6; D uncertain. CDR1 and CDR2 from the germline V gene are SGHDT and YYEEEE. The V end was cut by 4 bases, the J end by 1 base, with 18 bases between. This CDR3 has 18 residues. The CDR3 sequence is CASSLGETRRSYNSPLHF. The CDR3 nucleotides read TGTGCCAGCAGCCTCGGGGAAACCAGGCGATCCTATAATTCACCCCTCCACTTT.